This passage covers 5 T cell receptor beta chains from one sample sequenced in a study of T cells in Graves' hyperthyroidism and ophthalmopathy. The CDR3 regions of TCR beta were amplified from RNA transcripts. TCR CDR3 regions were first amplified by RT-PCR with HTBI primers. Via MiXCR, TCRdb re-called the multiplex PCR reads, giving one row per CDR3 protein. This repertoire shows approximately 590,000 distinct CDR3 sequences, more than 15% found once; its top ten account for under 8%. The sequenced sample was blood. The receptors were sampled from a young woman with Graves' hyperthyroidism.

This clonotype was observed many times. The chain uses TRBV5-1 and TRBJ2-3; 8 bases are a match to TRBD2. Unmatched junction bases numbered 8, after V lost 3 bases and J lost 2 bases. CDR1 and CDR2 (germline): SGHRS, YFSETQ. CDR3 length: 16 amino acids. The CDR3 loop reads CASSSPVAGHTDTQYF. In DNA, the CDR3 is TGCGCCAGCAGCTCCCCAGTAGCGGGACACACAGATACGCAGTATTTT.

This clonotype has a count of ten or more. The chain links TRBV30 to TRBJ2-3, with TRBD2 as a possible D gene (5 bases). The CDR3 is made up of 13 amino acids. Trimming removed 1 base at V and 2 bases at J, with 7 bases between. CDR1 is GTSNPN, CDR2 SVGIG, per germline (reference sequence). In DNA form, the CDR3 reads TGTGCCTGGAGTGGAGGGATCACAGATACGCAGTATTTT. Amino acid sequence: CAWSGGITDTQYF.

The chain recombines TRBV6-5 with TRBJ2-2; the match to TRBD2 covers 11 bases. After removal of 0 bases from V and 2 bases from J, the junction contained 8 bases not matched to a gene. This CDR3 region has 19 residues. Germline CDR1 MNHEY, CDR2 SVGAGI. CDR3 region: CASSYSQWGLADNTGELFF. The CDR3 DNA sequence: TGTGCCAGCAGTTACTCCCAGTGGGGACTAGCGGATAACACCGGGGAGCTGTTTTTT.

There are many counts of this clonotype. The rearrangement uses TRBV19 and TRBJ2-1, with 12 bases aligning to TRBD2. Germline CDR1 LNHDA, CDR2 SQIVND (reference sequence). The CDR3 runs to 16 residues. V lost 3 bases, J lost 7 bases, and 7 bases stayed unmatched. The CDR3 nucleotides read TGTGCCAGTAGTATGGTGACTAGCGGGAGTGGGAATGAGCAGTTCTTC. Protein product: CASSMVTSGSGNEQFF.

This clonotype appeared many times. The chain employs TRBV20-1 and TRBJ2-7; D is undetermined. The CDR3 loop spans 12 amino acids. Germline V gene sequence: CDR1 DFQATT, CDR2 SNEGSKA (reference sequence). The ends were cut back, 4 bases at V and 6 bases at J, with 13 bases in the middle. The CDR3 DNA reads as TGCAGTGCTAAACAGAACCGGGTCGAGCAGTACTTC. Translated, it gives CSAKQNRVEQYF.